Sequencing of this T cell receptor beta chain was carried out in a study of glioma-infiltrating T cells after dendritic cell vaccination. The CDR3 has 14 amino acids. CDR1 MNHNS and CDR2 SASEGT come from the germline V gene. Trimming stripped 6 bases from V and 4 bases from J, with 13 bases between. Sequenced by immunoSEQ multiplex PCR; TCRdb stores in-frame clones only, minus some. This repertoire shows about 3,100 clones, nearly 80% found once; its top ten account for approximately 4.5%. A single count supports this clone. The gene calls are TRBV6-1 and TRBJ2-1, with D maybe TRBD2 (6 bases). This sequence was found in a human donor with glioblastoma. Sample: tumor tissue, taken before dendritic cell vaccination. In nucleotides, the CDR3 is TGTGCCAGCAGCCAGGGACTCGATTACAATGAGCAGTTCTTC. It codes for CASSQGLDYNEQFF.